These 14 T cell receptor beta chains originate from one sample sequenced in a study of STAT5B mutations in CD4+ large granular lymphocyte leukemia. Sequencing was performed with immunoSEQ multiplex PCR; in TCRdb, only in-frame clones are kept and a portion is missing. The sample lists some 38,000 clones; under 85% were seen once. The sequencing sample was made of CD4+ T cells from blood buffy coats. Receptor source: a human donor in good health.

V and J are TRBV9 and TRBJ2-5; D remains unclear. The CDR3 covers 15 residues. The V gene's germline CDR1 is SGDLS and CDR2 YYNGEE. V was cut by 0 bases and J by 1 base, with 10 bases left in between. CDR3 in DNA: TGTGCCAGCAGCGTAGTCCCCGGCCCCCAAGAGACCCAGTACTTC. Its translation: CASSVVPGPQETQYF.

The CDR3 region is CSADGSYEQYF. The CDR3 DNA is TGCAGTGCTGACGGATCCTACGAGCAGTACTTC. This chain links TRBV20-1 with TRBJ2-7; no clear D. V lost 5 bases to trimming and J lost 1 base, with 6 bases between them. Germline-derived CDR1 and CDR2 are DFQATT and SNEGSKA (reference sequence). This CDR3 region has 11 residues.

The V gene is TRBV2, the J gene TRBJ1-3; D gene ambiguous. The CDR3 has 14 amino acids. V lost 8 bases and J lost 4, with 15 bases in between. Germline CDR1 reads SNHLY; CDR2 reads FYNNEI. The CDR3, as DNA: TGTGCCAGCGGGTGGGGTACCATGGGAAACACCATATATTTT. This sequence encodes CASGWGTMGNTIYF.

The CDR3 nucleotides are TGTGCCTGGGACGGACAGGGAGGAGAGACCCAGTACTTC. Translation gives CAWDGQGGETQYF. The chain has TRBV30 and TRBJ2-5; 8 bases match TRBD1. In germline, CDR1 is GTSNPN, CDR2 SVGIG (reference sequence). This CDR3 is built from 13 residues. J lost 4 bases, V lost 5 bases, and 6 bases had no gene match.

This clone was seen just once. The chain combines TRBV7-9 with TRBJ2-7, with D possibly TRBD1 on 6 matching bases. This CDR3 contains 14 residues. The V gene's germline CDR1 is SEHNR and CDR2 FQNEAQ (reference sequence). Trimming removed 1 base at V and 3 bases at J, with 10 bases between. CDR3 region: CASSLVVRGYEQYF. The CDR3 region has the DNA TGTGCCAGCAGCTTAGTGGTCAGGGGCTACGAGCAGTACTTC. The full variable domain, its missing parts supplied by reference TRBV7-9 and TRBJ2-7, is DTGVSQNPRHKITKRGQNVTFRCDPISEHNRLYWYRQTLGQGPEFLTYFQNEAQLEKSRLLSDRFSAERPKGSFSTLEIQRTEQGDSAMYLCASSLVVRGYEQYFGPGTRLTVT.

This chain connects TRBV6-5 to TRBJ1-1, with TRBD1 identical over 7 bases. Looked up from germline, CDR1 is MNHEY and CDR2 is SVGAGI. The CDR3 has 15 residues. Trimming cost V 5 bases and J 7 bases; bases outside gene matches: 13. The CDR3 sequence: CASSSPYRGNSEAFF. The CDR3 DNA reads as TGTGCCAGCAGTAGCCCCTACAGGGGTAATAGTGAAGCTTTCTTT.

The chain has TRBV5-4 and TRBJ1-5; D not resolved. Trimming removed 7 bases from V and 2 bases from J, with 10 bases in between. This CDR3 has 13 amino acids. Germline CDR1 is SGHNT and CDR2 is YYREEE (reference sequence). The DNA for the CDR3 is TGTGCCAGCTCGGATCGAGGCAATCAGCCCCAGCATTTT. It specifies CASSDRGNQPQHF.

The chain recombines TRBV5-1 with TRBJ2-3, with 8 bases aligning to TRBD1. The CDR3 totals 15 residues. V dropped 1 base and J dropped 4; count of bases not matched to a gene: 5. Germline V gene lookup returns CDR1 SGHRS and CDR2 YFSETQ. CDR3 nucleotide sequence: TGCGCCAGCAGCTTGAGGACAGGGCAAGCAGATACGCAGTATTTT. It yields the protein CASSLRTGQADTQYF.

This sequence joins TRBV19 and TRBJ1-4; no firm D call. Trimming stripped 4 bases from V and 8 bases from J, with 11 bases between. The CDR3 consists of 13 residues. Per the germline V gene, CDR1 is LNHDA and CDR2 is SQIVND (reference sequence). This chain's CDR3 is CASSRELGEKLFF. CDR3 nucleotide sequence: TGTGCCAGTAGTAGGGAGCTGGGGGAAAAACTGTTTTTT.

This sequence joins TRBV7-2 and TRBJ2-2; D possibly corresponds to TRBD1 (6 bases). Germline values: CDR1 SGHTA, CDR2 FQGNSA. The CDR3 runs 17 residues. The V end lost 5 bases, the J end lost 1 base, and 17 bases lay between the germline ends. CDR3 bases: TGTGCCAGCAGCCCGTTGACCGGGACACAGAACACCGGGGAGCTGTTTTTT. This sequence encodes CASSPLTGTQNTGELFF.

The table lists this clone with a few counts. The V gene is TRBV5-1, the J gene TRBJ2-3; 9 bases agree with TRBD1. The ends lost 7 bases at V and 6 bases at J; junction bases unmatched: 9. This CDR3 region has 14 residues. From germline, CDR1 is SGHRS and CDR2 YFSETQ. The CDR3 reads CASALGQGEDTQYF. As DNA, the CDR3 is TGCGCCAGCGCGCTGGGACAGGGCGAGGATACGCAGTATTTT.

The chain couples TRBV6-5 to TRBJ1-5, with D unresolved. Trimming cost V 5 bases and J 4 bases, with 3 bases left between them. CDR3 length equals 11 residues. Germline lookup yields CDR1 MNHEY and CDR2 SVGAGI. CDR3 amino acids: CASSPNQPQHF. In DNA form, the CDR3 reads TGTGCCAGCAGTCCTAATCAGCCCCAGCATTTT.

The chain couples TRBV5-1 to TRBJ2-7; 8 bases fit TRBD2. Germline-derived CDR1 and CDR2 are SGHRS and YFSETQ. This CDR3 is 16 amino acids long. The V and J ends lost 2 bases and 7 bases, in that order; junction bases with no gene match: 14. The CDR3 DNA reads TGCGCCAGCAGCTTAGCCGGGACTAGTCCTCCGGGGGAGCAGTACTTC. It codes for CASSLAGTSPPGEQYF.

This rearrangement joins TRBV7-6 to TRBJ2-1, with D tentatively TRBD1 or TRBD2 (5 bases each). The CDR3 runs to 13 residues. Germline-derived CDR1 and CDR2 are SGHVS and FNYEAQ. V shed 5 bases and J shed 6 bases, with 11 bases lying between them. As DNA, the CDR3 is TGTGCCAGCAGCCCCGGGACCCTCAATGAGCAGTTCTTC. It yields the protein CASSPGTLNEQFF.